This T cell receptor beta chain stems from a study of early T cells in non-severe SARS-CoV-2 infection. Via MiXCR, TCRdb re-called the 5' RACE reads, giving one row per CDR3 protein. The table lists over 100,000 distinct CDR3 sequences, around 14% of them singletons. The ends were cut back, 5 bases at V and 1 base at J, with 11 bases in the middle. The length of the CDR3 is 15 residues. CDR1 and CDR2 from the germline V gene are SGHVS and FQNEAQ. Ten or more counts support this clonotype. The chain combines TRBV7-8 with TRBJ2-2; weak D call: TRBD1 (6 bases). This TCR was sampled from an adult who was a healthcare worker with PCR-confirmed SARS-CoV-2 infection or an uninfected control (not recorded which). The specimen was whole blood. In DNA form, the CDR3 reads TGTGCCAGCAGCCCCGTGGGACAGAACACCGGGGAGCTGTTTTTT. Protein sequence: CASSPVGQNTGELFF.